The 3 T cell receptor beta chains below all came from one sample that was sequenced in a study of cytomegalovirus exposure and HLA in healthy donors. Here immunoSEQ multiplex PCR was the method, and the copy in TCRdb shows in-frame clones only, minus some. The sample consists of about 78,000 clones, 96% of them appearing once. Sequences were obtained from PBMCs. Source of these receptors: a man younger than 35 in good health and CMV-seropositive.

This sequence joins TRBV7-3 and TRBJ1-5; possibly TRBD1 for D (5 bases). Between the trimmed V and J ends, which lost 5 bases and 7 bases, there was a span of 12 bases. The germline gives CDR1 SGHTA, CDR2 FQGTGA. This CDR3 has 13 residues. CDR3 DNA sequence: TGTGCCAGCAGCGTGGGGCCGACACAGCCCCAGCATTTT. Protein: CASSVGPTQPQHF.

The rearrangement uses TRBV6-5 and TRBJ2-1, with TRBD1 as a possible D gene (6 bases). V lost 1 base and J 6 bases, leaving 10 bases between the germline ends. CDR1 and CDR2 (germline): MNHEY, SVGAGI. The CDR3 length is 14 residues. The CDR3 DNA reads as TGTGCCAGCAGTTACTACCGCAGGGGCAATGAGCAGTTCTTC. This sequence encodes CASSYYRRGNEQFF.

The chain employs TRBV5-4 and TRBJ2-4; possibly TRBD2 for D (6 bases). The CDR3 is made up of 14 amino acids. Per the germline V gene, CDR1 is SGHNT and CDR2 is YYREEE (reference sequence). Between the trimmed V and J ends, which lost 0 bases and 7 bases, there was a span of 11 bases. The CDR3 loop is CASSLGGGVNIQYF. For the CDR3, the DNA is TGTGCCAGCAGCTTGGGCGGAGGGGTCAACATTCAGTACTTC.